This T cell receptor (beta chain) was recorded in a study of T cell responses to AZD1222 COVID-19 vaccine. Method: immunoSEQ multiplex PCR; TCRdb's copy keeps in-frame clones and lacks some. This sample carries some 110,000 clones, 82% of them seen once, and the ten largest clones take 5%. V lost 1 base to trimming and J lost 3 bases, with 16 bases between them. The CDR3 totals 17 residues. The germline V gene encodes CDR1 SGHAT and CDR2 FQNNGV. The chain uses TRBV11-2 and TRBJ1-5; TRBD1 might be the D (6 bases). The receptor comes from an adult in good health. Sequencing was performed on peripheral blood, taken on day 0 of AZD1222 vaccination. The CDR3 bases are TGTGCCAGCAGCTTAGCCGGATTTGCAGGGGCCAATCAGCCCCAGCATTTT. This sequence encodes CASSLAGFAGANQPQHF. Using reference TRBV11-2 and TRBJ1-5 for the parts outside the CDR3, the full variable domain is EAGVAQSPRYKIIEKRQSVAFWCNPISGHATLYWYQQILGQGPKLLIQFQNNGVVDDSQLPKDRFSAERLKGVDSTLKIQPAKLEDSAVYLCASSLAGFAGANQPQHFGDGTRLSIL.